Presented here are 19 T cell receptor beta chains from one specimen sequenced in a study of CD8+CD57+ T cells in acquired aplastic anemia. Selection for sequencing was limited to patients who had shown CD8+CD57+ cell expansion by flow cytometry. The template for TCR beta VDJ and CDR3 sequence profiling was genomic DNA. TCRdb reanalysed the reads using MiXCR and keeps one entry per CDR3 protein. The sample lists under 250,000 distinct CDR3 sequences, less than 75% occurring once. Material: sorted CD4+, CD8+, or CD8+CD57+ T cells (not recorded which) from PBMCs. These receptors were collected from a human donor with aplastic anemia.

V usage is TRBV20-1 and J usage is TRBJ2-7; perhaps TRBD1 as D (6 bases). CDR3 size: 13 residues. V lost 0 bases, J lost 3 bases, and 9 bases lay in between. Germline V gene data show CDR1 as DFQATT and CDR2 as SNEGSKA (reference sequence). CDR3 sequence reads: CSAREGHGYEQYF. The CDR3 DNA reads TGCAGTGCTAGAGAGGGACACGGCTACGAGCAGTACTTC.

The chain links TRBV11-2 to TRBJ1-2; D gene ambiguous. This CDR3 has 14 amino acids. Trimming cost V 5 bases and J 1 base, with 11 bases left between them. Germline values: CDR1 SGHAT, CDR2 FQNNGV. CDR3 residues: CASSPDLGNYGYTF. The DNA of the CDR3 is TGTGCCAGCAGCCCAGATCTGGGTAACTATGGCTACACCTTC.

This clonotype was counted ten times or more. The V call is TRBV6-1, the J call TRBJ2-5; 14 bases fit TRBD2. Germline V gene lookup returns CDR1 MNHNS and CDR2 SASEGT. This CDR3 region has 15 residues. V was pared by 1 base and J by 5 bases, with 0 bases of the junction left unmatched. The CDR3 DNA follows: TGTGCCAGCAGTGAAGGGACTAGCGGGGGGGAGACCCAGTACTTC. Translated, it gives CASSEGTSGGETQYF.

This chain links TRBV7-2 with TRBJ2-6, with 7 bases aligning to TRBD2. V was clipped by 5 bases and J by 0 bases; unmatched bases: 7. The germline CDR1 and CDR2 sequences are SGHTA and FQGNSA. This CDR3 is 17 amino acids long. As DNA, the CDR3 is TGTGCCAGCAGCCGGACCGGGGGGATCTCTGGGGCCAACGTCCTGACTTTC. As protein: CASSRTGGISGANVLTF.

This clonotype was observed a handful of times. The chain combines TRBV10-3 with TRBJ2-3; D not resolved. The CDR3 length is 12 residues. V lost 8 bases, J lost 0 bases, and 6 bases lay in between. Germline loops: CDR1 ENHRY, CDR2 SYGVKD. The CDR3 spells CAIWGSTDTQYF. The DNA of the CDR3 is TGTGCCATCTGGGGAAGCACAGATACGCAGTATTTT.

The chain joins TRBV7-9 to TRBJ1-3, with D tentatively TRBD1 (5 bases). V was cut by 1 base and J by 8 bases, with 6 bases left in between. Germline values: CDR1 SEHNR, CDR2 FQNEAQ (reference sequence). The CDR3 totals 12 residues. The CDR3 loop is CASSLEGYTIYF. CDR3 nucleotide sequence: TGTGCCAGCAGCTTAGAGGGGTACACCATATATTTT.

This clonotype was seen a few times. CDR3 in amino acids: CAISGHTYEQYF. CDR3 DNA: TGTGCCATCAGTGGGCACACCTACGAGCAGTACTTC. The V call is TRBV10-3, the J call TRBJ2-7, with D hard to call. Germline V gene data show CDR1 as ENHRY and CDR2 as SYGVKD. V lost 4 bases and J 2 bases, leaving 6 bases between the germline ends. The CDR3 covers 12 residues.

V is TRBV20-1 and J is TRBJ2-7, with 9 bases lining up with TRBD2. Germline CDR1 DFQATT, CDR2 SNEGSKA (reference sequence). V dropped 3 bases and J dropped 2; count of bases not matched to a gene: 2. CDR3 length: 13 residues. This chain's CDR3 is CSARLAGTYEQYF. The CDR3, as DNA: TGCAGTGCTAGGCTAGCGGGAACCTACGAGCAGTACTTC.

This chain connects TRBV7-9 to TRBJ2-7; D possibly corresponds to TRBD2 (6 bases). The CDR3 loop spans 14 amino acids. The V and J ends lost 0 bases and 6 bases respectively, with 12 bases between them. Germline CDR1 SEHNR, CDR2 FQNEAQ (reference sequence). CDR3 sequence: CASSLAVAGTEQYF. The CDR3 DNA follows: TGTGCCAGCAGCTTAGCGGTCGCGGGGACCGAGCAGTACTTC.

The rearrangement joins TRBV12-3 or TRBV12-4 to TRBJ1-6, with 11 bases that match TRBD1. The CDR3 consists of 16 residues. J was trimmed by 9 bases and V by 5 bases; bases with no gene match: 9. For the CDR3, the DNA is TGTGCCAGCAGTATGCTCACCGGGACAGGGGGTTCACCCCTCCACTTT. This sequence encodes CASSMLTGTGGSPLHF.

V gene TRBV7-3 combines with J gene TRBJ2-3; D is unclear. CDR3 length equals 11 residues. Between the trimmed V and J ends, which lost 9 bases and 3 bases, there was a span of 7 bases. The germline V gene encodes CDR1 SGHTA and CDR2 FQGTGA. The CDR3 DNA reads TGTGCCAGTTTTTCAACAGATACGCAGTATTTT. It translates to CASFSTDTQYF.

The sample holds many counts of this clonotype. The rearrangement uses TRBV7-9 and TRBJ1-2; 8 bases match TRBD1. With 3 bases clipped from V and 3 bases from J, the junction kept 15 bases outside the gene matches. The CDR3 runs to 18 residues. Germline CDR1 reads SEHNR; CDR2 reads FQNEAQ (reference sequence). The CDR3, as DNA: TGTGCCAGCAGCTTTTCAGGACAGGGAGGGTTATCGGACTATGGCTACACCTTC. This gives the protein CASSFSGQGGLSDYGYTF.

CDR3 loop: CASSPTGEAGNTEAFF. Written as DNA, the CDR3 is TGTGCCAGCAGCCCCACCGGGGAGGCAGGGAACACTGAAGCTTTCTTT. This chain connects TRBV9 to TRBJ1-1; no definite D call. CDR1 is SGDLS and CDR2 is YYNGEE in the germline V gene. Between the trimmed V and J ends, which lost 4 bases and 1 base, there was a span of 17 bases. CDR3 length: 16 amino acids.

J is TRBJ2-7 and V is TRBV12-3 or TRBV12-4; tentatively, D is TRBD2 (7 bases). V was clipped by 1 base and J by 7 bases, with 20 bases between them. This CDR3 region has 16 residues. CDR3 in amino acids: CASSLGGGGAAGEQYF. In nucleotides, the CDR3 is TGTGCCAGCAGTTTAGGGGGAGGGGGTGCTGCTGGGGAGCAGTACTTC.

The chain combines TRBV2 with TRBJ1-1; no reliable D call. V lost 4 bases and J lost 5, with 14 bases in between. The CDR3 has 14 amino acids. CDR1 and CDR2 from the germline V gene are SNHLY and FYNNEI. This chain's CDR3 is CASSGALWGTEAFF. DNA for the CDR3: TGTGCCAGCAGTGGAGCATTATGGGGTACTGAAGCTTTCTTT.

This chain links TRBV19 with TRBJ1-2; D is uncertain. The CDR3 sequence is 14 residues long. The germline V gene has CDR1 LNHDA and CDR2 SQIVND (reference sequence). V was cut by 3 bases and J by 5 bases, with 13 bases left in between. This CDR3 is CASSIAEGGYGYTF. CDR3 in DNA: TGTGCCAGTAGTATCGCTGAGGGCGGTTATGGCTACACCTTC.

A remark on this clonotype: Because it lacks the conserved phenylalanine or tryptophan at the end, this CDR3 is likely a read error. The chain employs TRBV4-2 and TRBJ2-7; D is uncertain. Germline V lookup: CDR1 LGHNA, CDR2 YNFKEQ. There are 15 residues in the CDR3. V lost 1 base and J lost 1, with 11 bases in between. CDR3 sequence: CASSQGHVGSYEQYL. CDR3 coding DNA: TGTGCCAGCAGCCAAGGACATGTGGGGTCCTACGAGCAGTACCTC.

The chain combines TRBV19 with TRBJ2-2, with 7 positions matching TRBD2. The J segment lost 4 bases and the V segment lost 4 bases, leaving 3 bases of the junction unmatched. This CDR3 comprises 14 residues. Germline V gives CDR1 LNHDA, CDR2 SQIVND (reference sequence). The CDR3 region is CASSRTSLTGELFF. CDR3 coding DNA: TGTGCCAGTAGTAGGACTAGTCTCACCGGGGAGCTGTTTTTT.

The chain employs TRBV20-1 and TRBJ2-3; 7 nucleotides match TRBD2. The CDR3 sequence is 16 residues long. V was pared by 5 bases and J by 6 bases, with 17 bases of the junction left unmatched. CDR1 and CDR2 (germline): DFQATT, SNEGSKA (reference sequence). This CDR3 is CSALPYSGRATDTQYF. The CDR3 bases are TGCAGTGCTCTCCCCTATTCAGGGAGGGCGACGGATACGCAGTATTTT.